This T cell receptor (beta chain) derives from a study of shared clonotypes between healthy human individuals. Study results and caveats: Larger richness was generally estimated for naive than memory subsets. An anticipated effect of sequencing depth on clonotype sharing among donors was recognized.

The repertoire was sequenced with immunoSEQ multiplex PCR; TCRdb's copy has only in-frame clones and lacks some. Altogether about 980,000 clones are present, roughly 72% being singletons, with the ten largest covering about 1.5%. Of note for this clone: Its matching antigen is unknown.

The CDR3 covers 15 residues. V lost 5 bases and J lost 5; bases outside the gene matches: 7. The germline V gene encodes CDR1 SGHRS and CDR2 YFSETQ. Donors comprised only Caucasian adults living in Nashville, Tennessee. Material: memory CD4+ T cells sorted from blood. Specified subset: CD45RA-negative fraction. This clonotype originated in a man aged 18 to 29 in good health. The rearrangement uses TRBV5-1 and TRBJ2-2; 9 positions agree with TRBD1. Here the CDR3 reads CASRLGQGITGELFF. The CDR3 bases are TGCGCCAGCAGGCTTGGACAGGGGATTACCGGGGAGCTGTTTTTT.